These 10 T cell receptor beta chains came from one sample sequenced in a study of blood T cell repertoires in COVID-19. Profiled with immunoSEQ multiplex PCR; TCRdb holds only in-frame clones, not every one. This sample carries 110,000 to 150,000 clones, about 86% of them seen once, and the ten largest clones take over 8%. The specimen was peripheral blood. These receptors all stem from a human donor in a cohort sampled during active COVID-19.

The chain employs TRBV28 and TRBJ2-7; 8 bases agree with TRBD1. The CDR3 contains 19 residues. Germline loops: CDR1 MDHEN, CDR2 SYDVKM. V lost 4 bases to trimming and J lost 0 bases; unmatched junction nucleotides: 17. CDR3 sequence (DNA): TGTGCCAGCAGTTCTACTTACCTGGGGCGGGACAGGTCCTCCTACGAGCAGTACTTC. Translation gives CASSSTYLGRDRSSYEQYF.

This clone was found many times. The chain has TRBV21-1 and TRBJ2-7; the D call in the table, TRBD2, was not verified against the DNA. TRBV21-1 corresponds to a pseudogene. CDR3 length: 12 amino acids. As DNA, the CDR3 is TGTGCCAGCAGCAAATTAGCGGGAATGACGTACTTC. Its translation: CASSKLAGMTYF.

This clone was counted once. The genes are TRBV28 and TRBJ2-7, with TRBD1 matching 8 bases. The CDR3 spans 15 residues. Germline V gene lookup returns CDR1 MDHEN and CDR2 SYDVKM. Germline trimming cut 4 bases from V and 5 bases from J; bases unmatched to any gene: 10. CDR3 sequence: CASSSLGDRGHEQYF. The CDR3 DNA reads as TGTGCCAGCAGTTCACTCGGTGACAGGGGCCACGAGCAGTACTTC.

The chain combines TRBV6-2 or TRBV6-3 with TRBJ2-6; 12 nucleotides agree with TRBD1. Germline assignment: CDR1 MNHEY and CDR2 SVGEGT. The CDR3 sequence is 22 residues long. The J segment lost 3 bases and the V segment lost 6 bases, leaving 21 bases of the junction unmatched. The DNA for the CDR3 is TGTGCCAGCAGCCCCCCACCGGGACAGGGGGCCCCTCGCTCTTTTGGGGCCAACGTCCTGACTTTC. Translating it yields CASSPPPGQGAPRSFGANVLTF.

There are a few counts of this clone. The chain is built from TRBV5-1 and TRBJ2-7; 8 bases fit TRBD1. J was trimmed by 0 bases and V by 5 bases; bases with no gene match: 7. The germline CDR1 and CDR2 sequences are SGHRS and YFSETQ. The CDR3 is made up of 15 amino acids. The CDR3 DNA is TGCGCCAGCAGACCCCAGGGGGCCAGCTCCTACGAGCAGTACTTC. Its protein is CASRPQGASSYEQYF. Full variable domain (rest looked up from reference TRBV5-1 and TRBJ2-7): KAGVTQTPRYLIKTRGQQVTLSCSPISGHRSVSWYQQTPGQGLQFLFEYFSETQRNKGNFPGRFSGRQFSNSRSEMNVSTLELGDSALYLCASRPQGASSYEQYFGPGTRLTVT.

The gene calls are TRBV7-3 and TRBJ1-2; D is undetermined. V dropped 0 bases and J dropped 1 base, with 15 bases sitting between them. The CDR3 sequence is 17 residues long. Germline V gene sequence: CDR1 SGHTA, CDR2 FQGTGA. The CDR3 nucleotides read TGTGCCAGCAGCTTAACGGGGAGAATAGGGTATAACTATGGCTACACCTTC. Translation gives CASSLTGRIGYNYGYTF.

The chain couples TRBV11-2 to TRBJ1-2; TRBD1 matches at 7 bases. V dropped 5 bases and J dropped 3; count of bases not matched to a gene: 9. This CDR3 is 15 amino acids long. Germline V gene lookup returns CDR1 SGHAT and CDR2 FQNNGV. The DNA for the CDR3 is TGTGCCAGCAGCCCGAACCCTACAGGGGACTATGGCTACACCTTC. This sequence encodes CASSPNPTGDYGYTF.

CDR3: CASSVTDNQPQHF. The CDR3 DNA sequence: TGTGCCAGCAGCGTGACAGATAATCAGCCCCAGCATTTT. The gene calls are TRBV9 and TRBJ1-5; tentatively, D is TRBD1 (5 bases). Trimming stripped 2 bases from V and 4 bases from J, with 7 bases between. This CDR3 has 13 amino acids. In germline, CDR1 is SGDLS, CDR2 YYNGEE.

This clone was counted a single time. This CDR3 is CASSQSTGAYEQYF. CDR3 DNA: TGCGCCAGCAGCCAATCAACAGGGGCCTACGAGCAGTACTTC. This sequence joins TRBV4-3 and TRBJ2-7; 7 bases agree with TRBD1. CDR3 length: 14 residues. Germline CDR1 is LGHNA and CDR2 is YSLEER. With V trimmed by 2 bases and J by 2 bases, 3 bases remained unmatched.

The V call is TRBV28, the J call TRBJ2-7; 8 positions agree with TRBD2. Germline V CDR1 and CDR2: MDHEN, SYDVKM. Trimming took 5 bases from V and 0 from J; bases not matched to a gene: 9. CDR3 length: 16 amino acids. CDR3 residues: CASSPRKSGSSYEQYF. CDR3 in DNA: TGTGCCAGCAGTCCACGAAAAAGCGGGAGCTCCTACGAGCAGTACTTC.